This T cell receptor beta chain was observed in a study of cytotoxic CD8 clonotypes in ibrutinib-treated CLL. For the study at large: Among the patients, ten to eleven presented as relapsed/refractory and 15 as treatment-naive; some 17 showed unmutated IGHV.

Measured with immunoSEQ multiplex PCR; TCRdb has only the in-frame clones, and not every one. Of 35,000 to 45,000 clones in the sample, 49% were seen once. In its sample, this clone was seen a few times. No antigen is known for it. The CDR3 loop spans 18 amino acids. Germline V gives CDR1 KGHSH, CDR2 LQKENI. The junction had 9 bases not matched to a gene; V was cut back by 4 bases and J by 0 bases. Overall study findings and caveats: Rising at ibrutinib response, clonality subsequently fell back toward baseline at progression. Once treatment began, public clonotypes, which were uncommon, contracted or stayed stable.

This sample comprised PBMCs, obtained before ibrutinib treatment. V usage is TRBV18 and J usage is TRBJ1-3; 10 nucleotides line up with TRBD1. This TCR came from a human donor with chronic lymphocytic leukemia. This CDR3 is CASSLGTGELLSGNTIYF. For the CDR3, the DNA is TGTGCCAGCTCACTCGGGACAGGGGAGCTACTCTCTGGAAACACCATATATTTT.